This T cell receptor beta chain appears in the sequencing data of a study of blood T cells in healthy people across ages. The germline gives CDR1 MDHEN, CDR2 SYDVKM. Trimming shortened V by 7 bases and J by 8 bases, and 14 bases separated the two germline ends. The CDR3 is 12 residues long. The draw of peripheral blood yielded around 10 milliliters from each donor. A J-beta primer mix and a sample-barcoded 5' primer were used in a second PCR of about 7 to 12 cycles. TCRdb analysed the 5' RACE reads with MiXCR anew, one entry per CDR3 protein. The sample has some 700,000 distinct CDR3 sequences; around a fifth are singletons.

Sequencing was done on a sample of blood. V gene TRBV28 combines with J gene TRBJ1-2; D call uncertain. This sequence was found in a man in his sixties or seventies in good health. CDR3 in DNA: TGTGCCAGCACCCCCTTATCAAAGGGCTACACCTTC. Amino acids: CASTPLSKGYTF.